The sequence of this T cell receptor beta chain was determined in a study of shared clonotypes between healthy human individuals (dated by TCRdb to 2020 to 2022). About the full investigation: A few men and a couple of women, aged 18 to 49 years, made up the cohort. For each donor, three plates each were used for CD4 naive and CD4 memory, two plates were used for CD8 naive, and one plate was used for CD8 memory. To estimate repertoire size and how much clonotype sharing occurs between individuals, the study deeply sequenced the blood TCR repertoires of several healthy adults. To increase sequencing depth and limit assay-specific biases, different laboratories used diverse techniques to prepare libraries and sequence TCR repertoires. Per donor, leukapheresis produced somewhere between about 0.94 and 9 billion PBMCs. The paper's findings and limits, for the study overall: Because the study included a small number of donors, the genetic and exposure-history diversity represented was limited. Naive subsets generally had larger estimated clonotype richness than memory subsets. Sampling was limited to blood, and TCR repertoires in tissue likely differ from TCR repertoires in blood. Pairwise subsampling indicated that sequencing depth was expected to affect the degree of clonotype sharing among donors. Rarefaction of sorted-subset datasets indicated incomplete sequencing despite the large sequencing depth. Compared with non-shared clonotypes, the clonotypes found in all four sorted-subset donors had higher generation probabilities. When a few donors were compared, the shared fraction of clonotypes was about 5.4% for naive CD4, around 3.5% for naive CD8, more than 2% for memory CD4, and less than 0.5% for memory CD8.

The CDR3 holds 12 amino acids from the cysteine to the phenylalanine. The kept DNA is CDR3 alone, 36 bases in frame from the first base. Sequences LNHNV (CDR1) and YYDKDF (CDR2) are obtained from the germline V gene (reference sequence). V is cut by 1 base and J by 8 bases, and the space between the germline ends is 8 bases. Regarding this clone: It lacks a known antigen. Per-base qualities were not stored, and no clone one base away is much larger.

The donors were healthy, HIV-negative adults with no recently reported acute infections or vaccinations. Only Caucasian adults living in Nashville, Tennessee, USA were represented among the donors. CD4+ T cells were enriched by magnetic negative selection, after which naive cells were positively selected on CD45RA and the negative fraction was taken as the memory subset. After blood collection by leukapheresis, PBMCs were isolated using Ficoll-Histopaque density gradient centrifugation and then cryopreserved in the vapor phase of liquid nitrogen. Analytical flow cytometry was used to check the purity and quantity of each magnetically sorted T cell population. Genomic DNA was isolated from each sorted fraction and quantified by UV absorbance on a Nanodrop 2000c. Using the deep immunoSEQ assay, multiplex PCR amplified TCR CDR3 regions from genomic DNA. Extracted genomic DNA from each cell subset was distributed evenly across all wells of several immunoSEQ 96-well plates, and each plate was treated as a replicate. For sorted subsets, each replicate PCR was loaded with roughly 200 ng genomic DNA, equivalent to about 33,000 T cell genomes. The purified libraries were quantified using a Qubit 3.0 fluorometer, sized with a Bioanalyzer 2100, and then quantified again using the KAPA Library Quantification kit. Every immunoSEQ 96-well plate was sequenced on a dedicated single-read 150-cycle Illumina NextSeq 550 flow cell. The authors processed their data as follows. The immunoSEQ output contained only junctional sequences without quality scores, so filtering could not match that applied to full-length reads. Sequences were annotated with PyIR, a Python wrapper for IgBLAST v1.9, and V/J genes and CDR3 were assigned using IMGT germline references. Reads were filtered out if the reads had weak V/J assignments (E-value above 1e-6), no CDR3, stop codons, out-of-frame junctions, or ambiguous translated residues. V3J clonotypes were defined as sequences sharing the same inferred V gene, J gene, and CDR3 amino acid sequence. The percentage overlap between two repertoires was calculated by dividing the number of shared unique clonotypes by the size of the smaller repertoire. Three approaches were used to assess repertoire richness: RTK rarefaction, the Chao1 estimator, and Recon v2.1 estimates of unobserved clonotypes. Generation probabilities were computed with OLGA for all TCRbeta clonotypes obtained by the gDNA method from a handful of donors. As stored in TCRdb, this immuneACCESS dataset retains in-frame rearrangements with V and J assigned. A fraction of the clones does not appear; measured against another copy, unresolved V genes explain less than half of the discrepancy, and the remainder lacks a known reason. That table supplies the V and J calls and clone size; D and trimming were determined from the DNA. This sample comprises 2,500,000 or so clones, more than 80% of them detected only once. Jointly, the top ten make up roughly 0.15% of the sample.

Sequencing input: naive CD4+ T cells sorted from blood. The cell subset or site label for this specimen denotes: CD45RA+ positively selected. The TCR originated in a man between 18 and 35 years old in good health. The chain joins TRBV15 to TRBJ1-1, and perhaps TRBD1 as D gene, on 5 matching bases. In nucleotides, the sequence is TGTGCCACCAGCAGAGCATGGGGGGAAGCTTTCTTT. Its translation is CATSRAWGEAFF.